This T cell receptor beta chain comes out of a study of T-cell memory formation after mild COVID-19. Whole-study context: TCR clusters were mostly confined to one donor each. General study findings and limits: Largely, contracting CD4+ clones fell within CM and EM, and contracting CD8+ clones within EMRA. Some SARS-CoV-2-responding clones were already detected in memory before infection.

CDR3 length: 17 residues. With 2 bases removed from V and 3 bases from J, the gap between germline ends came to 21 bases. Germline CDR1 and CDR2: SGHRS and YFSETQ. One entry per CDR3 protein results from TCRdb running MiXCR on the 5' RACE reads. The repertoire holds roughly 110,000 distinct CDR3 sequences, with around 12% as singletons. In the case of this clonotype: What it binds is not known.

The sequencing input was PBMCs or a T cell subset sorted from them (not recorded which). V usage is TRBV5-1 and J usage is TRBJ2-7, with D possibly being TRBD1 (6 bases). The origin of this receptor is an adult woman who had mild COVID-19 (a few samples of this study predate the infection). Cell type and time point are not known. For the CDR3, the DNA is TGCGCCAGCAGCTTAGGACAGATAAATATGGGGATCTACGAGCAGTACTTC. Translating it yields CASSLGQINMGIYEQYF. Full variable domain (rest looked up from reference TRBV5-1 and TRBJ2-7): KAGVTQTPRYLIKTRGQQVTLSCSPISGHRSVSWYQQTPGQGLQFLFEYFSETQRNKGNFPGRFSGRQFSNSRSEMNVSTLELGDSALYLCASSLGQINMGIYEQYFGPGTRLTVT.